This T cell receptor (beta chain) was recovered during a study of spatial heterogeneity in lung cancer. Study-level results: Among blood samples, ubiquitous expanded tumor TCRs appeared more at resection than at follow-up.

Time point of the sample: blood at routine non-recurrence follow-up after resection. TCRdb used MiXCR to reprocess the 5' RACE reads, holding one entry per CDR3 protein. The sample records nearly 95,000 distinct CDR3 sequences, roughly 21% being singletons. The CDR3 runs 15 residues. Trimming pared 1 base from V and 3 bases from J, leaving 14 bases between. The V gene's germline CDR1 is GTSNPN and CDR2 SVGIG (reference sequence). There are a few counts of this clonotype. Its antigen is unidentified. The J gene is TRBJ2-3, the V gene TRBV30; maybe TRBD2 (7 bases). The receptor was isolated from a male donor with early-stage non-small cell lung cancer. This sample comprised PBMCs, obtained at follow-up. The CDR3 DNA sequence: TGTGCCTGGAGTGGGGGGCTAGCGGAAACAGATACGCAGTATTTT. As protein: CAWSGGLAETDTQYF.